Listed here are 20 T cell receptor beta chains from one sample, sequenced in a study of blood T cell repertoires in COVID-19. Generated by immunoSEQ multiplex PCR, the TCRdb table keeps only in-frame clones and is missing some. The sample lists approximately 280,000 clones; just under 90% were seen once. Sequences were obtained from PBMCs or T cells enriched from blood (not recorded which). The receptors shown here come from a woman aged 55-70 years who had recovered from COVID-19.

The genes are TRBV5-4 and TRBJ2-5; no reliable D call. Trimming cost V 0 bases and J 5 bases, with 11 bases left between them. This CDR3 has 14 residues. Germline-derived CDR1 and CDR2 are SGHNT and YYREEE (reference sequence). The CDR3 DNA follows: TGTGCCAGCAGCTTGGATAGTCACGGGGAGACCCAGTACTTC. Its translation is CASSLDSHGETQYF.

The gene calls are TRBV9 and TRBJ2-1; 10 positions match TRBD2. The CDR3 spans 15 residues. Losses at the gene ends were 3 bases for V and 10 bases for J; bases not matched to a gene: 10. Germline V gives CDR1 SGDLS, CDR2 YYNGEE. In DNA form, the CDR3 reads TGTGCCAGCAGCGCAGCGGGAGGGCCAACCGGGGAGCAGTTCTTC. Protein sequence: CASSAAGGPTGEQFF.

The gene calls are TRBV5-1 and TRBJ1-4; D uncertain. The germline V gene has CDR1 SGHRS and CDR2 YFSETQ. This CDR3 is 18 amino acids long. V gave up 0 bases and J gave up 7 bases, with 22 bases separating them. The CDR3 coding sequence is TGCGCCAGCAGCTTGGTCGGGGTACAAGCGGGTGTTGCTGAAAAACTGTTTTTT. This sequence encodes CASSLVGVQAGVAEKLFF.

The chain uses TRBV19 and TRBJ1-3; maybe TRBD1 (6 bases). Germline V lookup: CDR1 LNHDA, CDR2 SQIVND (reference sequence). CDR3 length: 15 residues. Deletions cut 3 bases from V and 4 bases from J, with 13 bases between. The DNA for the CDR3 is TGTGCCAGTAGTATTTGGGGGACACCCGGAAACACCATATATTTT. Its translation: CASSIWGTPGNTIYF. Using reference TRBV19 and TRBJ1-3 for the parts outside the CDR3, the full variable domain is DGGITQSPKYLFRKEGQNVTLSCEQNLNHDAMYWYRQDPGQGLRLIYYSQIVNDFQKGDIAEGYSVSREKKESFPLTVTSAQKNPTAFYLCASSIWGTPGNTIYFGEGSWLTVV.

The chain is built from TRBV5-1 and TRBJ2-5, with TRBD2 matching over 11 bases. V trimming: 5 bases; J trimming: 1 base; junction bases outside the gene matches: 4. Germline V gene sequence: CDR1 SGHRS, CDR2 YFSETQ. The CDR3 is made up of 15 amino acids. This CDR3 is CASRKGLAVQETQYF. The CDR3 coding sequence is TGCGCCAGCAGAAAGGGACTAGCGGTCCAAGAGACCCAGTACTTC.

This chain uses TRBV6-5 with TRBJ1-6; D ambiguous. The V end lost 2 bases, the J end lost 3 bases, and 8 bases lay between the germline ends. Germline lookup yields CDR1 MNHEY and CDR2 SVGAGI. The CDR3 contains 15 residues. The CDR3 sequence: CASSYGQYYNSPLHF. The CDR3 DNA is TGTGCCAGCAGTTACGGGCAGTACTATAATTCACCCCTCCACTTT.

The CDR3 coding sequence is TGTGCCAGCAGCGTAGAGACAGGGGTCGAGCAGTACTTC. Its protein is CASSVETGVEQYF. The rearrangement links TRBV9 to TRBJ2-7; 8 nucleotides line up with TRBD1. This CDR3 is 13 amino acids long. Per germline, CDR1 SGDLS and CDR2 YYNGEE. J lost 6 bases, V lost 0 bases, and 2 bases had no gene match.

This clone was found many times. The chain has TRBV6-5 and TRBJ1-1, with 10 bases lining up with TRBD1. V was clipped by 6 bases and J by 7 bases; unmatched bases: 8. Germline V lookup: CDR1 MNHEY, CDR2 SVGAGI. CDR3 size: 14 residues. The CDR3 DNA sequence: TGTGCCAGCAGCCGTCCCGGGACAGGGGTTGAAGCTTTCTTT. It translates to CASSRPGTGVEAFF.

The chain has TRBV28 and TRBJ1-2; 8 nucleotides align to TRBD1. The germline V gene encodes CDR1 MDHEN and CDR2 SYDVKM. The CDR3 length is 16 residues. The junction had 13 bases not matched to a gene; V was cut back by 5 bases and J by 5 bases. CDR3 sequence (DNA): TGTGCCAGCAGTCGCTGGGGGGGACAGGACCTTTATGGCTACACCTTC. It translates to CASSRWGGQDLYGYTF.

The V call is TRBV7-8, the J call TRBJ2-7; 9 bases fit TRBD1. Germline V gene data show CDR1 as SGHVS and CDR2 as FQNEAQ. V shed 4 bases and J 4 bases; nucleotides not matched to a gene: 8. The CDR3 is made up of 15 amino acids. CDR3 sequence reads: CASSWDLGTGYEQYF. In DNA form, the CDR3 reads TGTGCCAGCAGCTGGGATTTAGGGACAGGGTACGAGCAGTACTTC. The full variable domain, with the rest looked up from reference TRBV7-8 and TRBJ2-7, is GAGVSQSPRYKVAKRGQDVALRCDPISGHVSLFWYQQALGQGPEFLTYFQNEAQLDKSGLPSDRFFAERPEGSVSTLKIQRTQQEDSAVYLCASSWDLGTGYEQYFGPGTRLTVT.

This chain joins TRBV12-3 or TRBV12-4 and TRBJ1-3, with D perhaps matching TRBD1 (5 bases). V gave up 6 bases and J gave up 2 bases, with 8 bases separating them. The CDR3 runs to 13 residues. The CDR3 DNA reads TGTGCCAGCAGAGACAGTCCTGGAAACACCATATATTTT. It specifies CASRDSPGNTIYF.

V gene TRBV9 combines with J gene TRBJ1-5; no firm D call. Germline V gene lookup returns CDR1 SGDLS and CDR2 YYNGEE. The CDR3 length is 14 residues. V was clipped by 4 bases and J by 1 base, with 9 bases between them. The CDR3 loop reads CASSPGESNQPQHF. Written as DNA, the CDR3 is TGTGCCAGCAGCCCCGGGGAAAGCAATCAGCCCCAGCATTTT.

The V and J genes are TRBV6-5 and TRBJ2-7; tentatively, D is TRBD1 (5 bases). The CDR3 loop spans 15 amino acids. Trimming stripped 3 bases from V and 2 bases from J, with 14 bases between. In germline, CDR1 is MNHEY, CDR2 SVGAGI. The CDR3 coding sequence is TGTGCCAGCAGTTATTTCGACAAAGGGGCCTACGAGCAGTACTTC. This translates into CASSYFDKGAYEQYF.

This clone has a single count. The chain combines TRBV5-1 with TRBJ1-2; no clear D gene. The V gene's germline CDR1 is SGHRS and CDR2 YFSETQ. The CDR3 is 14 amino acids. The V end lost 0 bases, the J end lost 2 bases, and 8 bases lay between the germline ends. In DNA form, the CDR3 reads TGCGCCAGCAGCTTGGAACCGGGGAACTATGGCTACACCTTC. This encodes CASSLEPGNYGYTF. The full variable domain, completed using reference TRBV5-1 and TRBJ1-2, is KAGVTQTPRYLIKTRGQQVTLSCSPISGHRSVSWYQQTPGQGLQFLFEYFSETQRNKGNFPGRFSGRQFSNSRSEMNVSTLELGDSALYLCASSLEPGNYGYTFGSGTRLTVV.

The V and J genes are TRBV7-8 and TRBJ1-5; D is possibly TRBD1 (5 bases). V was clipped by 4 bases and J by 3 bases, with 13 bases between them. CDR1 is SGHVS, CDR2 FQNEAQ, per germline. This CDR3 spans 15 amino acids. The CDR3 sequence is CASSSSRTYNQPQHF. The CDR3 DNA sequence: TGTGCCAGCAGCTCCTCCCGGACATACAATCAGCCCCAGCATTTT.

V gene TRBV2 combines with J gene TRBJ2-7, with 7 positions matching TRBD1. Germline-derived CDR1 and CDR2 are SNHLY and FYNNEI. This CDR3 is 16 amino acids long. Trimming took 6 bases from V and 0 from J; bases not matched to a gene: 11. The CDR3 DNA follows: TGTGCCAGCAGCTTCACCCTGACAGGGAGCTCCTACGAGCAGTACTTC. Protein: CASSFTLTGSSYEQYF.

The chain employs TRBV11-2 and TRBJ1-2; no clear D. V was clipped by 5 bases and J by 6 bases, with 13 bases between them. There are 13 residues in the CDR3. Germline-derived CDR1 and CDR2 are SGHAT and FQNNGV. This CDR3 is CASSLTLIHGYTF. Written as DNA, the CDR3 is TGTGCCAGCAGCCTCACATTAATACATGGCTACACCTTC.

This chain connects TRBV28 to TRBJ1-2; 7 nucleotides line up with TRBD1. The V gene end was trimmed by 6 bases and the J gene end by 8 bases; junction bases not matched to a gene: 3. CDR3 length: 11 amino acids. CDR1 and CDR2 (germline): MDHEN, SYDVKM. The CDR3: CASSRQGGYTF. The CDR3 DNA follows: TGTGCCAGCAGCAGACAGGGAGGCTACACCTTC.

The genes are TRBV11-3 and TRBJ2-1, with D hard to call. Germline assignment: CDR1 SGHNT and CDR2 YENEEA. There are 13 residues in the CDR3. Trimming removed 5 bases at V and 7 bases at J, with 12 bases between. The CDR3 sequence is CASSSSSRNEQFF. DNA for the CDR3: TGTGCCAGCAGCAGCTCGTCTAGGAATGAGCAGTTCTTC. The full variable domain, completed using reference TRBV11-3 and TRBJ2-1, is EAGVVQSPRYKIIEKKQPVAFWCNPISGHNTLYWYLQNLGQGPELLIRYENEEAVDDSQLPKDRFSAERLKGVDSTLKIQPAELGDSAVYLCASSSSSRNEQFFGPGTRLTVL.

This chain connects TRBV28 to TRBJ1-5; 7 positions agree with TRBD1. CDR1 MDHEN and CDR2 SYDVKM come from the germline V gene. The ends lost 4 bases at V and 0 bases at J; junction bases unmatched: 15. The CDR3 is 19 residues long. CDR3 in DNA: TGTGCCAGCAGTTCCACCCTTTGGACAGGAGCATTTAGCAATCAGCCCCAGCATTTT. As protein: CASSSTLWTGAFSNQPQHF.